These 16 T cell receptor beta chains originate from one sample sequenced in a study of molecular identifiers for immune sequencing clone quantification. TCRdb re-analysed the PCR reads in MiXCR, keeping a single row per CDR3 protein. In the table there are 600,000 to 650,000 distinct CDR3 sequences, about 20% of which are singletons. Material for sequencing was naive CD8+ T cells from blood, with Jurkat cell RNA spiked in. Subset in this sample: FACS-sorted CD8+CD4-CCR7+CD45RA+ naive T cells. Source of these receptors: a human donor in good health. Some libraries in this study had Jurkat cell RNA spiked in.

At least ten counts were recorded for this clonotype. The chain recombines TRBV19 with TRBJ2-3, with TRBD2 matching over 10 bases. From germline, CDR1 is LNHDA and CDR2 SQIVND (reference sequence). The CDR3 is 16 amino acids. The trim removed 1 base at V and 2 bases at J, leaving 3 bases unmatched. DNA for the CDR3: TGTGCCAGTAGTATAGGGCTAGCGGGGGCCACAGATACGCAGTATTTT. Protein sequence: CASSIGLAGATDTQYF.

This clonotype was recorded many times. The genes are TRBV28 and TRBJ1-5, with D maybe TRBD1 (6 bases). Trimming left V 3 bases short and J 0 bases short, with 15 bases between. Germline CDR1 reads MDHEN; CDR2 reads SYDVKM. This CDR3 contains 17 residues. The CDR3 DNA sequence: TGTGCCAGCAGTTTTTTCGAGGGGGAGTTTAGCAATCAGCCCCAGCATTTT. This translates into CASSFFEGEFSNQPQHF.

Regarding this clonotype: A much larger clone lies a single base off, so this may be a read error. V is TRBV6-2 or TRBV6-3 and J is TRBJ2-7; D is possibly TRBD1 (6 bases). The CDR3 sequence is 14 residues long. Germline-derived CDR1 and CDR2 are MNHEY and SVGEGT. V gave up 2 bases and J gave up 8 bases, with 16 bases separating them. The CDR3 here is CASSYAQGGYKQYF. The DNA of the CDR3 is TGTGCCAGCAGTTACGCACAGGGCGGGTACAAGCAGTACTTC.

About this clonotype itself: One base away lies a much larger clone, so this may be a sequencing read error. The V call is TRBV20-1, the J call TRBJ1-5; 8 positions agree with TRBD1. This CDR3 is built from 18 residues. From germline, CDR1 is DFQATT and CDR2 SNEGSKA (reference sequence). V dropped 2 bases and J dropped 2; count of bases not matched to a gene: 14. The CDR3 coding sequence is TGCAGTGCTAGACACCCCGACAGGGGATCCCTAGGCAATCAGCCCCAGCATTTT. It codes for CSARHPDRGSLGNQPQHF.

This clonotype was recorded at least ten times. J is TRBJ2-3 and V is TRBV11-2; 10 bases agree with TRBD1. The V and J ends lost 1 base and 4 bases, in that order; junction bases with no gene match: 11. Germline V CDR1 and CDR2: SGHAT, FQNNGV. The CDR3 is 18 amino acids. As DNA, the CDR3 is TGTGCCAGCAGCTTAGCTCCCCTGACAGGGGGCTTGGCAGATACGCAGTATTTT. It is translated as CASSLAPLTGGLADTQYF.

At least ten counts were recorded for this clonotype. The rearrangement uses TRBV4-3 and TRBJ2-7; 8 bases fit TRBD1. Germline V gives CDR1 LGHNA, CDR2 YSLEER. V lost 3 bases, J lost 2 bases, and 6 bases stayed unmatched. This CDR3 spans 15 amino acids. The CDR3 here is CASSQDRDLPYEQYF. The CDR3 nucleotides are TGCGCCAGCAGCCAGGACAGGGACCTCCCCTACGAGCAGTACTTC.

Turning to this clonotype: Being one base from a much bigger clone, this may be a read error. The gene calls are TRBV21-1 and TRBJ2-5; the table's TRBD1 call for D was not verified on the DNA. TRBV21-1 is a pseudogene. CDR3 size: 13 residues. The CDR3 is CASSKPGEETQYF. CDR3 coding DNA: TGTGCCAGCAGCAAACCCGGGGAAGAGACCCAGTACTTC.

This clonotype was counted ten times or more. The J gene is TRBJ2-7, the V gene TRBV5-5, with 8 positions matching TRBD1. This CDR3 has 14 amino acids. J was trimmed by 4 bases and V by 3 bases; bases with no gene match: 6. The germline V gene has CDR1 SGHKS and CDR2 YYEKEE (reference sequence). CDR3 amino acids: CASSWATGEYEQYF. The CDR3 DNA reads TGTGCCAGCAGCTGGGCGACAGGGGAGTACGAGCAGTACTTC.

On this clonotype itself: A junction end diverges from the germline sequence, so it may reflect a read error. The CDR3 loop reads CASSLGSGGEEAQYF. The CDR3 nucleotides read TGTGCCAGCAGCTTGGGTAGCGGGGGGGAAGAGGCCCAGTACTTC. The genes are TRBV7-2 and TRBJ2-5, with 11 bases aligning to TRBD2. From germline, CDR1 is SGHTA and CDR2 FQGNSA. The CDR3 loop spans 15 amino acids.

The rearrangement links TRBV4-1 to TRBJ2-1; TRBD2 agrees at 13 bases. The V and J ends lost 1 base and 8 bases, in that order; junction bases with no gene match: 8. CDR3 length: 17 amino acids. Germline V gives CDR1 MGHRA, CDR2 YSYEKL. The DNA of the CDR3 is TGCGCCAGCAGCCAAGCTACCGGACTAGCGGGAGAGTATGAGCAGTTCTTC. Its translation is CASSQATGLAGEYEQFF.

Of note for this clonotype: The junction departs from germline at one end; a sequencing error may be responsible. The rearrangement joins TRBV19 to TRBJ2-1; 10 bases are shared with TRBD2. This CDR3 has 13 residues. The germline V gene has CDR1 LNHDA and CDR2 SQIVND (reference sequence). The CDR3 protein is CVSSLAGVDEQLF. DNA of the CDR3: TGTGTCAGTAGTCTAGCGGGAGTTGATGAGCAGCTCTTC.

Comment on this clonotype: The conserved final phenylalanine or tryptophan is absent from the CDR3, which likely points to a read error. The rearrangement links TRBV29-1 to TRBJ2-7; no reliable D call. CDR1 SQVTM and CDR2 ANQGSEA come from the germline V gene. The CDR3 totals 13 residues. Trimming took 2 bases from V and 0 from J, leaving 8 bases between them. The CDR3 here is CSVESASSYEQYS. The DNA for the CDR3 is TGCAGCGTTGAATCCGCCAGCTCCTACGAGCAGTACTCC.

The chain combines TRBV5-3 with TRBJ1-1, with TRBD1 matching over 7 bases. TRBV5-3 is an open reading frame whose function is uncertain. The length of the CDR3 is 13 residues. With V trimmed by 8 bases and J by 3 bases, 7 bases remained unmatched. In nucleotides, the CDR3 is TGTGCCAGCAGCAAGGGACAGTACACTGAAGCTTTCTTT. Encoded protein: CASSKGQYTEAFF.

V usage is TRBV10-3 and J usage is TRBJ2-3; 10 bases map to TRBD2. Trimming took 3 bases from V and 5 from J; bases not matched to a gene: 8. The length of the CDR3 is 16 residues. The germline V gene has CDR1 ENHRY and CDR2 SYGVKD. This chain's CDR3 is CAISDSLAGAGDTQYF. The DNA for the CDR3 is TGTGCCATCAGTGATAGTCTAGCGGGGGCCGGAGATACGCAGTATTTT.

This clonotype was detected ten times or more. The rearrangement joins TRBV20-1 to TRBJ1-1, with D possibly TRBD1 on 5 matching bases. V was trimmed by 3 bases and J by 12 bases, leaving 20 bases between them. The germline CDR1 and CDR2 sequences are DFQATT and SNEGSKA (reference sequence). The CDR3 length is 13 residues. The CDR3 nucleotides read TGCAGTGCTAGGCCACTAGGGGAAGGGAAAACTTTCTTT. Translated: CSARPLGEGKTFF.

This clonotype was seen a single time. The rearrangement uses TRBV19 and TRBJ2-2, with D unresolved. There are 14 residues in the CDR3. V shed 6 bases and J shed 0 bases, with 8 bases lying between them. In germline, CDR1 is LNHDA, CDR2 SQIVND (reference sequence). CDR3 amino acids: CASSPYANTGELFF. CDR3 bases: TGTGCCAGTAGCCCCTACGCGAACACCGGGGAGCTGTTTTTT. Full variable domain (outside the CDR3, taken from reference TRBV19 and TRBJ2-2): DGGITQSPKYLFRKEGQNVTLSCEQNLNHDAMYWYRQDPGQGLRLIYYSQIVNDFQKGDIAEGYSVSREKKESFPLTVTSAQKNPTAFYLCASSPYANTGELFFGEGSRLTVL.